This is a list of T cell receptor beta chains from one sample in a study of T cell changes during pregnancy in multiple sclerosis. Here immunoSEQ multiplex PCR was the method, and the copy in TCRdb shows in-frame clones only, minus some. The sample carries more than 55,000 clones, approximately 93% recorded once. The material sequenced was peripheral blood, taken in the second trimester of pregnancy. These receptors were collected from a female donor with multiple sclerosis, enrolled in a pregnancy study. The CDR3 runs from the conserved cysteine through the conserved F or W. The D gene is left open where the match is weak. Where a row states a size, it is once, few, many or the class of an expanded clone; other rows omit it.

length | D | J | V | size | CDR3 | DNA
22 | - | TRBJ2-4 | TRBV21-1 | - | CASSKVLTYSPLTLLAKNIQYF | TGTGCCAGCAGCAAAGTGCTGACGTATAGCCCTCTAACCCTTCTAGCCAAAAACATTCAGTACTTC
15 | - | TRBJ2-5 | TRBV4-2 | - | CASSHVGGLQETQYF | TGTGCCAGCAGCCACGTCGGGGGGCTCCAAGAGACCCAGTACTTC
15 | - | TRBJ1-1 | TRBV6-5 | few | CASSYSNRVNTEAFF | TGTGCCAGCAGTTACTCGAATCGGGTGAACACTGAAGCTTTCTTT
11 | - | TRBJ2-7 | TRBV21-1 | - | CASSKFNEQYF | TGTGCCAGCAGCAAATTTAACGAGCAGTACTTC
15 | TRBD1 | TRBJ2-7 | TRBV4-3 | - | CASSRTGTGGFEQYF | TGCGCCAGCAGCCGGACCGGGACAGGGGGCTTCGAGCAGTACTTC
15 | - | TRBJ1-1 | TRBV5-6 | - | CASSLRDRPNTEAFF | TGTGCCAGCAGCCTCCGCGACAGACCGAACACTGAAGCTTTCTTT
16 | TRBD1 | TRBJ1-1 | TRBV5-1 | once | CASSVRTGGDNTEAFF | TGCGCCAGCAGCGTGAGGACAGGGGGCGATAACACTGAAGCTTTCTTT
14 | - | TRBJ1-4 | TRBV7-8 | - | CASSRTELGEKLFF | TGTGCCAGCAGCCGGACAGAGCTTGGGGAAAAACTGTTTTTT
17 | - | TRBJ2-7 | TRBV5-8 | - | CASSLSWGFSASYEQYF | TGTGCCAGCAGCTTGAGTTGGGGTTTTAGCGCCTCCTACGAGCAGTACTTC
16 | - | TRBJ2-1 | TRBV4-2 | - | CASSQDQSAAYNEQFF | TGTGCCAGCAGCCAAGATCAAAGCGCCGCCTACAATGAGCAGTTCTTC
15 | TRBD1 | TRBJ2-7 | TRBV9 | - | CASSVGTGGSYEQYF | TGTGCCAGCAGCGTTGGGACAGGGGGAAGCTACGAGCAGTACTTC